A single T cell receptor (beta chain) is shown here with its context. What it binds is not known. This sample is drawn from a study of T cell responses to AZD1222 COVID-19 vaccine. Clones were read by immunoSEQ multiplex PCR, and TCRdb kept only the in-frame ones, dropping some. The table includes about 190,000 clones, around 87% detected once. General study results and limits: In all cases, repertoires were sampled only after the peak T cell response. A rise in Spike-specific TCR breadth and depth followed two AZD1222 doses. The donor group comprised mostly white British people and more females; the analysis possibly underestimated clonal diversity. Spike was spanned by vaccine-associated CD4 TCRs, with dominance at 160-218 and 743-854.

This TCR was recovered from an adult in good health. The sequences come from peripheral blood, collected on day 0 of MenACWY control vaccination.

The CDR3 DNA reads as TGCGCCAGCAGCGTAGCGGACCGCTCCTACGAGCAGTACTTC. Its protein is CASSVADRSYEQYF. The chain carries TRBV5-1 and TRBJ2-7; D may be TRBD2 (6 bases). The CDR3 spans 14 residues. Trimming cost V 4 bases and J 0 bases, with 11 bases left between them. The germline gives CDR1 SGHRS, CDR2 YFSETQ.